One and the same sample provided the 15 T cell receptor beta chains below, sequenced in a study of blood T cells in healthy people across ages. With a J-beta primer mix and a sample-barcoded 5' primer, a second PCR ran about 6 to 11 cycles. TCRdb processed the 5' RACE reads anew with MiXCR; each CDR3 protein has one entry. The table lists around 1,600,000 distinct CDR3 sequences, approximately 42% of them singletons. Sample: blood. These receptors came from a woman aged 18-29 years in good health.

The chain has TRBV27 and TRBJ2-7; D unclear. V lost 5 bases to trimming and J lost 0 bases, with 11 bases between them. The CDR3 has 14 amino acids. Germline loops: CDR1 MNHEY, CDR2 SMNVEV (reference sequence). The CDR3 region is CASSTSLSSYEQYF. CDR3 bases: TGTGCCAGCAGTACGTCTCTTAGCTCCTACGAGCAGTACTTC.

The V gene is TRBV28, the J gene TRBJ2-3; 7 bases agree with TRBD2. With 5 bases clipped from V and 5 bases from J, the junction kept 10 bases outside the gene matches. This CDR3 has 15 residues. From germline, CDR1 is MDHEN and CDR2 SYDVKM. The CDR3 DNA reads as TGTGCCAGCAGTCGGGGCGGGAGTGCCAAAGATACGCAGTATTTT. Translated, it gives CASSRGGSAKDTQYF.

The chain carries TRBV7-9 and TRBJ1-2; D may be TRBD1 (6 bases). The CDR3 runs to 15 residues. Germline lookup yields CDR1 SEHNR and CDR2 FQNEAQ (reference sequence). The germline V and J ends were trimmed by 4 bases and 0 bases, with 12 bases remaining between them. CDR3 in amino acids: CASSSTDSPNYGYTF. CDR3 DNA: TGTGCCAGCAGCTCCACGGACAGTCCTAACTATGGCTACACCTTC.

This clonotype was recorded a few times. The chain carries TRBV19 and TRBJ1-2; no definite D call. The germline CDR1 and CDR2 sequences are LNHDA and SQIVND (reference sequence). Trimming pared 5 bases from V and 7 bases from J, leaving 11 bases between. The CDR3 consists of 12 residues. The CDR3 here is CASSVGALGYTF. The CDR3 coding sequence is TGTGCCAGTAGTGTGGGAGCGCTTGGCTACACCTTC.

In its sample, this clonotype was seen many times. The CDR3 bases are TGCAGTGCTGGGTTTGAGGGAGGGCACGAGCAGTACTTC. This encodes CSAGFEGGHEQYF. The chain employs TRBV20-1 and TRBJ2-7; 7 bases match TRBD2. The germline V gene has CDR1 DFQATT and CDR2 SNEGSKA (reference sequence). CDR3 size: 13 residues. With 5 bases clipped from V and 5 bases from J, the junction kept 9 bases outside the gene matches.

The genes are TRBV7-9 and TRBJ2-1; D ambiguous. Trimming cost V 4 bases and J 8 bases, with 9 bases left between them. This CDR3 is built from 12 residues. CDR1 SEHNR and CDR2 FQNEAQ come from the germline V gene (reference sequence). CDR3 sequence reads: CASSSVPHEQFF. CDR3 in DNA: TGTGCCAGCAGCTCAGTCCCCCATGAGCAGTTCTTC.

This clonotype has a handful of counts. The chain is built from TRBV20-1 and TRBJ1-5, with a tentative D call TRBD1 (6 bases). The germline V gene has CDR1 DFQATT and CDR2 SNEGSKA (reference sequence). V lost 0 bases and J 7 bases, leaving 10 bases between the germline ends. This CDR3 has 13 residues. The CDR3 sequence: CSAREQGLQPQHF. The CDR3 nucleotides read TGCAGTGCTAGAGAACAGGGTTTACAGCCCCAGCATTTT.

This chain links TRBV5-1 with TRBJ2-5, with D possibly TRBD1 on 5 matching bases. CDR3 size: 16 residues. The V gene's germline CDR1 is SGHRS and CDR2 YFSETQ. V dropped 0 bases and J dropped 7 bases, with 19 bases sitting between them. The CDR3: CASSLGSQGPLGTQYF. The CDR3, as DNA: TGCGCCAGCAGCTTGGGGTCGCAGGGCCCCCTGGGGACCCAGTACTTC.

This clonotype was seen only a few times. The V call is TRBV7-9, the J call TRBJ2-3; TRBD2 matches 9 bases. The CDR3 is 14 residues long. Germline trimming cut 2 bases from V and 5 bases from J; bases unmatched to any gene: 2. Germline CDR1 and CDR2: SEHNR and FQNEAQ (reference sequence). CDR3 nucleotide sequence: TGTGCCAGCAGCTTACAACTAGCGGGAGATACGCAGTATTTT. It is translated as CASSLQLAGDTQYF.

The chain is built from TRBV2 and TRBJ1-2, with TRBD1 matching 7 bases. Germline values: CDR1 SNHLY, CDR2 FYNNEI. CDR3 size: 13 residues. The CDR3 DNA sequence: TGTACCACAGGGGAAGTGCTAACCTATGGCTACACCTTC. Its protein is CTTGEVLTYGYTF.

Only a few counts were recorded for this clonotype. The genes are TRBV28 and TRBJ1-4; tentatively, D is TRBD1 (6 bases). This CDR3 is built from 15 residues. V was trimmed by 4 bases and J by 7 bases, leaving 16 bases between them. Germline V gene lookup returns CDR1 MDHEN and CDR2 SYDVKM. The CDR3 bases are TGTGCCAGCAGTTCGCCGACAGGCCCCTCTGAAAAACTGTTTTTT. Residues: CASSSPTGPSEKLFF.

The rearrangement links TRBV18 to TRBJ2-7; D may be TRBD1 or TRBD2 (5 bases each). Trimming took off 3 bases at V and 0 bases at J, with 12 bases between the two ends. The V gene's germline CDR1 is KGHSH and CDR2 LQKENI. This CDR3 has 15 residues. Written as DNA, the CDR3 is TGTGCCAGCTCACCGGACGGGGCTACCTCCTACGAGCAGTACTTC. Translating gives CASSPDGATSYEQYF.

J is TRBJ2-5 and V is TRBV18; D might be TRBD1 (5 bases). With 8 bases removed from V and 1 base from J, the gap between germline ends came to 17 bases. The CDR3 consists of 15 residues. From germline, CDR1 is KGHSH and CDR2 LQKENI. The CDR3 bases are TGTGCCAGCGCCTTCCTTCAGGGCGGCCAAGAGACCCAGTACTTC. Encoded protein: CASAFLQGGQETQYF.

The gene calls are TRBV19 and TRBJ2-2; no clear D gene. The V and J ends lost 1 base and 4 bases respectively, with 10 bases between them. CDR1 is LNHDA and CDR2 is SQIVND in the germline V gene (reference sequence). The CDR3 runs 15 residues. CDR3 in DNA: TGTGCCAGTAGTATAGGGGTTTTGGGCACCGGGGAGCTGTTTTTT. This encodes CASSIGVLGTGELFF.

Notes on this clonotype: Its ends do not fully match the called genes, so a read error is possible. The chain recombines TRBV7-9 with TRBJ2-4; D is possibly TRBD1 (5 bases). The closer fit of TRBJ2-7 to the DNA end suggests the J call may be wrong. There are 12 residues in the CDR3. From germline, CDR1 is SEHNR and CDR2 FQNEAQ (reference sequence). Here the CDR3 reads CSSSFQGSEQYF. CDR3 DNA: TGTTCCAGCAGTTTTCAGGGTTCCGAGCAGTACTTC.